The rows below give T cell receptor beta chains drawn from one sample of a study of blood T cells in healthy people across ages. TCRdb called the 5' RACE reads again in MiXCR, with one record for every CDR3 protein. The sample yields under 950,000 distinct CDR3 sequences, about 20% seen once. Specimen: blood. Every receptor here comes from a man between 65 and 85 years old in good health. CDR3s include the opening cysteine and the closing phenylalanine or tryptophan. A D gene is named only where the DNA matches it firmly. Clone size, where shown, is once, few, many, or a class for clones that have expanded.

size: few; D: TRBD2; V: TRBV5-1; J: TRBJ2-1; CDR3: CASSLSGLAGVGEQFF; DNA: TGCGCCAGCAGCTTGTCCGGACTAGCGGGAGTTGGTGAGCAGTTCTTC
size: -; D: TRBD2; V: TRBV12-3/TRBV12-4; J: TRBJ2-1; CDR3: CASRERTSGAYNEQFF; DNA: TGTGCCAGCAGGGAACGGACTAGCGGGGCCTACAATGAGCAGTTCTTC
size: -; D: -; V: TRBV6-5; J: TRBJ2-7; CDR3: CASSSGQNRGEQYF; DNA: TGTGCCAGCAGTTCCGGACAAAATCGAGGCGAGCAGTACTTC
size: -; D: -; V: TRBV6-5; J: TRBJ2-5; CDR3: CASSYDIQETQYF; DNA: TGTGCCAGCAGTTACGACATCCAAGAGACCCAGTACTTC
size: few; D: TRBD2; V: TRBV20-1; J: TRBJ2-1; CDR3: CSASLAGGSRRIYNEQFF; DNA: TGCAGTGCTAGTTTAGCGGGAGGAAGCCGGAGGATCTACAATGAGCAGTTCTTC
size: -; D: TRBD2; V: TRBV27; J: TRBJ2-3; CDR3: CASSYHTSGGFTDTQYF; DNA: TGTGCCAGCAGTTACCATACTAGCGGGGGGTTCACAGATACGCAGTATTTT
size: many; D: TRBD1; V: TRBV7-2; J: TRBJ1-2; CDR3: CASSFGQGLHGYTF; DNA: TGTGCCAGCAGCTTCGGACAGGGGCTGCATGGCTACACCTTC
size: -; D: TRBD2; V: TRBV3-1; J: TRBJ2-3; CDR3: CASSQPSGRMYTQYF; DNA: TGTGCCAGCAGCCAGCCTAGCGGGAGGATGTATACGCAGTATTTT
size: many; D: -; V: TRBV11-2; J: TRBJ2-3; CDR3: CASSLVGHTDTQYF; DNA: TGTGCCAGCAGCTTGGTGGGGCACACAGATACGCAGTATTTT
size: -; D: -; V: TRBV14; J: TRBJ2-5; CDR3: CASSPSPILGETQYF; DNA: TGTGCCAGCAGCCCTTCACCGATTTTGGGAGAGACCCAGTACTTC
size: -; D: -; V: TRBV12-3/TRBV12-4; J: TRBJ1-1; CDR3: CASSPSGFTEAFF; DNA: TGTGCCAGCAGCCCATCAGGGTTCACTGAAGCTTTCTTT
size: many; D: TRBD2; V: TRBV6-5; J: TRBJ2-3; CDR3: CASSRTSTYTDTQYF; DNA: TGTGCCAGCAGTCGGACTAGTACCTACACAGATACGCAGTATTTT
size: -; D: -; V: TRBV2; J: TRBJ2-1; CDR3: CASFGGTYNEQFF; DNA: TGTGCCAGCTTCGGGGGAACATACAATGAGCAGTTCTTC
size: few; D: TRBD1; V: TRBV5-1; J: TRBJ1-2; CDR3: CASSPNPGTGNYGYTF; DNA: TGCGCCAGCAGCCCCAATCCCGGGACAGGGAACTATGGCTACACCTTC
size: few; D: -; V: TRBV10-1; J: TRBJ2-7; CDR3: CASITYEQYF; DNA: TGCGCCAGCATCACTTACGAGCAGTACTTC
size: few; D: -; V: TRBV20-1; J: TRBJ2-5; CDR3: CSANPGTTGEETQYF; DNA: TGCAGTGCTAATCCCGGGACAACTGGGGAAGAGACCCAGTACTTC
size: few; D: -; V: TRBV5-1; J: TRBJ2-2; CDR3: CASSKKIRDTNTGELFF; DNA: TGCGCCAGCAGCAAAAAGATCCGGGACACAAACACCGGGGAGCTGTTTTTT
size: few; D: TRBD1; V: TRBV7-9; J: TRBJ2-7; CDR3: CASSTTGQGAYEQYF; DNA: TGTGCCAGCAGCACGACGGGACAGGGTGCCTACGAGCAGTACTTC
size: -; D: -; V: TRBV5-1; J: TRBJ1-1; CDR3: CASSLSFRTANTEAFF; DNA: TGCGCCAGCAGCTTGAGTTTCCGGACAGCGAACACTGAAGCTTTCTTT
size: many; D: -; V: TRBV7-2; J: TRBJ2-5; CDR3: CASSLALRGGGETQYF; DNA: TGTGCCAGCAGCTTAGCCCTAAGGGGAGGAGGAGAGACCCAGTACTTC
size: -; D: TRBD2; V: TRBV7-2; J: TRBJ2-3; CDR3: CASSLNSGRGDTQYF; DNA: TGTGCCAGCAGCTTGAATAGCGGGAGGGGAGATACGCAGTATTTT
size: many; D: -; V: TRBV12-3/TRBV12-4; J: TRBJ1-2; CDR3: CASSSSNYGYTF; DNA: TGTGCCAGCAGTTCCAGTAACTATGGCTACACCTTC
size: once; D: TRBD1; V: TRBV20-1; J: TRBJ1-2; CDR3: CSAARDRGRGYGYTF; DNA: TGCAGTGCTGCCCGGGACAGGGGGCGAGGGTATGGCTACACCTTC
size: -; D: TRBD1; V: TRBV29-1; J: TRBJ1-2; CDR3: CSVRDRDEGGYTF; DNA: TGCAGCGTTCGGGACAGGGATGAGGGCGGCTACACCTTC
size: -; D: -; V: TRBV9; J: TRBJ1-6; CDR3: CASSVRGGNSPLHF; DNA: TGTGCCAGCAGCGTAAGGGGCGGGAATTCACCCCTCCACTTT
size: -; D: -; V: TRBV5-1; J: TRBJ2-7; CDR3: CASSLGTYGSYEQYF; DNA: TGCGCCAGCAGCTTGGGGACTTATGGGTCCTACGAGCAGTACTTC
size: few; D: -; V: TRBV21-1; J: TRBJ1-2; CDR3: CASRATPLPGGQNYGYTF; DNA: TGTGCCAGCAGAGCAACCCCCCTCCCCGGGGGACAGAACTATGGCTACACCTTC
size: -; D: -; V: TRBV27; J: TRBJ1-2; CDR3: CASSFEYGYTF; DNA: TGTGCCAGCAGTTTTGAGTATGGCTACACCTTC
size: few; D: -; V: TRBV5-1; J: TRBJ1-5; CDR3: CASSLDSTNQPQHF; DNA: TGCGCCAGCAGCTTGGACAGCACAAATCAGCCCCAGCATTTT
size: -; D: -; V: TRBV10-3; J: TRBJ2-1; CDR3: CAIRRGFSDNEQFF; DNA: TGTGCCATCAGGCGTGGTTTCAGTGACAATGAGCAGTTCTTC
size: few; D: -; V: TRBV12-3/TRBV12-4; J: TRBJ2-1; CDR3: CASSIGRHNEQFF; DNA: TGTGCCAGCAGTATAGGGCGGCACAATGAGCAGTTCTTC
size: -; D: TRBD2; V: TRBV9; J: TRBJ2-7; CDR3: CASSARLAGSSYEQYF; DNA: TGTGCCAGCAGCGCTAGACTAGCGGGGAGCTCCTACGAGCAGTACTTC
size: -; D: -; V: TRBV20-1; J: TRBJ1-1; CDR3: CSAHRTEAMNTEAFF; DNA: TGCAGTGCCCACCGTACAGAAGCGATGAACACTGAAGCTTTCTTT
size: -; D: TRBD1; V: TRBV3-1; J: TRBJ2-2; CDR3: CASSLKDRAHTGELFF; DNA: TGTGCCAGCAGCCTAAAGGACAGGGCACACACCGGGGAGCTGTTTTTT
size: -; D: -; V: TRBV30; J: TRBJ2-1; CDR3: CAWSVRRYKQFF; DNA: TGTGCCTGGAGTGTGCGGCGCTACAAGCAGTTCTTC
size: few; D: -; V: TRBV20-1; J: TRBJ2-1; CDR3: CSASPGSSSYNEQFF; DNA: TGCAGTGCTAGTCCCGGGTCTAGCTCCTACAATGAGCAGTTCTTC
size: -; D: -; V: TRBV11-2; J: TRBJ2-2; CDR3: CASSLVPGAYTGELFF; DNA: TGTGCCAGCAGCTTAGTTCCAGGGGCGTACACCGGGGAGCTGTTTTTT
size: -; D: -; V: TRBV20-1; J: TRBJ2-4; CDR3: CSARDPGGMAKNIQYF; DNA: TGCAGTGCTAGAGATCCTGGGGGCATGGCCAAAAACATTCAGTACTTC
size: many; D: -; V: TRBV2; J: TRBJ2-6; CDR3: CASIAGKASGANVLTF; DNA: TGTGCCAGCATTGCAGGGAAAGCCTCTGGGGCCAACGTCCTGACTTTC
size: -; D: -; V: TRBV20-1; J: TRBJ1-4; CDR3: CSARGPQDNEKLFF; DNA: TGCAGTGCTAGGGGGCCCCAGGATAATGAAAAACTGTTTTTT
size: few; D: TRBD2; V: TRBV12-3/TRBV12-4; J: TRBJ2-3; CDR3: CATQLGREGDTQYF; DNA: TGTGCCACCCAGTTGGGGCGGGAGGGAGATACGCAGTATTTT
size: -; D: -; V: TRBV20-1; J: TRBJ1-2; CDR3: CSGRELRGYTF; DNA: TGCAGTGGCAGGGAATTGCGTGGCTACACCTTC
size: many; D: TRBD1; V: TRBV29-1; J: TRBJ1-2; CDR3: CSVERSRGHGYTF; DNA: TGCAGCGTTGAACGGAGCAGGGGGCATGGCTACACCTTC
size: few; D: -; V: TRBV5-6; J: TRBJ1-2; CDR3: CASSLWTRQTYGYTF; DNA: TGTGCCAGCAGCTTGTGGACCCGTCAAACGTATGGCTACACCTTC
size: -; D: -; V: TRBV3-1; J: TRBJ2-3; CDR3: CASSQVRGAYTDTQYF; DNA: TGTGCCAGCAGCCAAGTACGGGGGGCTTACACAGATACGCAGTATTTT
size: few; D: -; V: TRBV9; J: TRBJ1-6; CDR3: CASSVGQTYNSPLHF; DNA: TGTGCCAGCAGCGTAGGACAGACCTATAATTCACCCCTCCACTTT
size: -; D: -; V: TRBV28; J: TRBJ2-4; CDR3: CASSLSRLVKNIQYF; DNA: TGTGCCAGCAGTTTAAGCAGGCTTGTCAAAAACATTCAGTACTTC
size: -; D: -; V: TRBV29-1; J: TRBJ1-2; CDR3: CSVWTERYGYTF; DNA: TGCAGCGTCTGGACAGAAAGATATGGCTACACCTTC
size: -; D: TRBD1; V: TRBV12-3/TRBV12-4; J: TRBJ1-2; CDR3: CASGRGQGGGYTF; DNA: TGTGCCAGCGGCCGAGGACAGGGTGGCGGCTACACCTTC
size: -; D: -; V: TRBV12-3/TRBV12-4; J: TRBJ2-3; CDR3: CASIFAELGTQYF; DNA: TGTGCCAGCATCTTCGCCGAGCTTGGTACGCAGTATTTT
size: few; D: -; V: TRBV19; J: TRBJ2-2; CDR3: CASSIGVTGNTGELFF; DNA: TGTGCCAGTAGTATTGGTGTGACAGGCAACACCGGGGAGCTGTTTTTT
size: few; D: -; V: TRBV3-1; J: TRBJ1-2; CDR3: CASSPLGGFYTF; DNA: TGTGCCAGCAGCCCCCTTGGGGGGTTCTACACCTTC
size: -; D: TRBD1; V: TRBV29-1; J: TRBJ1-1; CDR3: CSVGQGAEAFF; DNA: TGCAGCGTTGGACAGGGGGCCGAAGCTTTCTTT
size: few; D: -; V: TRBV9; J: TRBJ2-7; CDR3: CASSVGDTQYYEQYF; DNA: TGTGCCAGCAGCGTAGGGGATACACAATACTACGAGCAGTACTTC
size: -; D: -; V: TRBV29-1; J: TRBJ2-3; CDR3: CSVRRGGTDTQYF; DNA: TGCAGCGTTCGACGAGGGGGCACAGATACGCAGTATTTT
size: few; D: -; V: TRBV15; J: TRBJ1-3; CDR3: CATSRDTGNTIYF; DNA: TGTGCCACCAGCAGAGATACTGGAAACACCATATATTTT